The source of this T cell receptor beta chain is a study of response to subunit inactivated influenza vaccine. This clonotype was counted many times. CDR3 length equals 13 residues. CDR1 and CDR2 from the germline V gene are LGHDT and YNNKEL (reference sequence). V lost 4 bases and J 6 bases, leaving 7 bases between the germline ends. TCRdb used MiXCR to reprocess the RT-PCR reads, holding one entry per CDR3 protein. The sample carries under 550,000 distinct CDR3 sequences, approximately 7.7% recorded once. This chain joins TRBV3-1 and TRBJ1-6; D is unclear. This sequence originates from a man between 50 and 69 years old who received an inactivated influenza vaccine. The specimen was PBMCs from blood, collected approximately 25 months after vaccination. The CDR3 region is CASSLALNSPLHF. DNA of the CDR3: TGTGCCAGCAGCCTCGCCCTTAATTCACCCCTCCACTTT.